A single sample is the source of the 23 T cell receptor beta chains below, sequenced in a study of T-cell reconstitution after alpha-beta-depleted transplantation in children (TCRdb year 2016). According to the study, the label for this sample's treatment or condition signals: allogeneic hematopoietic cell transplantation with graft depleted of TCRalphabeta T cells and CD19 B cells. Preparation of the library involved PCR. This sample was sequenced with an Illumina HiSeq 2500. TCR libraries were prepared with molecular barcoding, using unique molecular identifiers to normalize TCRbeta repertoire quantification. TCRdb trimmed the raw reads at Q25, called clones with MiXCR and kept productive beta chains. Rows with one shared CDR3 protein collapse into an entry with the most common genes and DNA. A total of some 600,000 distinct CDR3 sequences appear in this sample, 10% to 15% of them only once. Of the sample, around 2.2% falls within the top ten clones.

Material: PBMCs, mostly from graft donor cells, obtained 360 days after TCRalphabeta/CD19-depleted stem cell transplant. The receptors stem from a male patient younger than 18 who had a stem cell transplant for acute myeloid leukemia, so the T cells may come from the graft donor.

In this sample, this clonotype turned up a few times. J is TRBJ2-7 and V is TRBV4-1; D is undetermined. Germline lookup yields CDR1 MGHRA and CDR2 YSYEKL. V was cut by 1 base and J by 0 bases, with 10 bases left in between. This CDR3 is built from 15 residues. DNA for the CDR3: TGCGCCAGCAGCCAAGCGGCAGCAAGCTCCTACGAGCAGTACTTC. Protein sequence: CASSQAAASSYEQYF.

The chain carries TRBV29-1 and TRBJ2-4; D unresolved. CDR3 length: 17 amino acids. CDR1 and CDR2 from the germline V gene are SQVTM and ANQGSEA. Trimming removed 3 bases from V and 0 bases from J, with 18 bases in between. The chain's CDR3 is CSVESWTGSLAKNIQYF. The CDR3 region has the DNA TGCAGCGTTGAGAGCTGGACGGGTTCCCTAGCCAAAAACATTCAGTACTTC. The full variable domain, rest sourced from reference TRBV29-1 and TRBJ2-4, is SAVISQKPSRDICQRGTSLTIQCQVDSQVTMMFWYRQQPGQSLTLIATANQGSEATYESGFVIDKFPISRPNLTFSTLTVSNMSPEDSSIYLCSVESWTGSLAKNIQYFGAGTRLSVL.

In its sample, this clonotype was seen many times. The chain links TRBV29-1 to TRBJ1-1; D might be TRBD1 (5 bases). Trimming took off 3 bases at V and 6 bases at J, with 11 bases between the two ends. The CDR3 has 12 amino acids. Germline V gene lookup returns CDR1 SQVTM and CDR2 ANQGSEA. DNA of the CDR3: TGCAGCGTTGACAGGGCAGAGCCTGAAGCTTTCTTT. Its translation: CSVDRAEPEAFF.

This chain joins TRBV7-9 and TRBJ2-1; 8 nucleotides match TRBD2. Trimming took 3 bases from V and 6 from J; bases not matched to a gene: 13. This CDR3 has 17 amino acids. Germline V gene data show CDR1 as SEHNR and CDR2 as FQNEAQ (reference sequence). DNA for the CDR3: TGTGCCAGCAGCTTGTCGCCGGGACTAGTGGTAGGCAATGAGCAGTTCTTC. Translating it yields CASSLSPGLVVGNEQFF.

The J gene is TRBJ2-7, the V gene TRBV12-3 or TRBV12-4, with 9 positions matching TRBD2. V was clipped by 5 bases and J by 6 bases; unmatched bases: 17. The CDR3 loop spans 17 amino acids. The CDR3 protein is CASSHSGSLGFRSEQYF. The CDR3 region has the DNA TGTGCCAGCAGTCATAGCGGGAGCTTGGGTTTTAGGAGCGAGCAGTACTTC.

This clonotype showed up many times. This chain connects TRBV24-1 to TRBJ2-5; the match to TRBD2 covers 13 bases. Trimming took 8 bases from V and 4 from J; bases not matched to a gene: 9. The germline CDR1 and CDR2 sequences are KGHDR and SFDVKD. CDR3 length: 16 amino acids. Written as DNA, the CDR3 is TGTGCCACCAAGGGACTAGCGGGACGGGATGGAGAGACCCAGTACTTC. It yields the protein CATKGLAGRDGETQYF.

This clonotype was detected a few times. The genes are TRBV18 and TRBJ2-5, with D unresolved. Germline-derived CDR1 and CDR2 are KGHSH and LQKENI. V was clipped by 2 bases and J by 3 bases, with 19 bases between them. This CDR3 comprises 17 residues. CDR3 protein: CASSPRAIIIAKETQYF. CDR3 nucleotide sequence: TGTGCCAGCTCACCAAGGGCGATAATCATAGCCAAAGAGACCCAGTACTTC.

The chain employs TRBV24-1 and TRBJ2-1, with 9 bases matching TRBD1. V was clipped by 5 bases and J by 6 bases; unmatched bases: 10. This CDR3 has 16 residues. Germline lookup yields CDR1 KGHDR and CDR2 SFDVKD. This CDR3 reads CATSASDRGTVNEQFF. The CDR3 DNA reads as TGTGCCACCAGTGCCTCAGACAGGGGGACAGTCAATGAGCAGTTCTTC.

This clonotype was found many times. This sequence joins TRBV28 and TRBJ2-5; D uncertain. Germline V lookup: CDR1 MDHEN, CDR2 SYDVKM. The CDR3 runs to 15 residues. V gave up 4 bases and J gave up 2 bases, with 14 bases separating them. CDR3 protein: CASSSSAVHQETQYF. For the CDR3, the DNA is TGTGCCAGCAGTTCGTCTGCCGTCCATCAAGAGACCCAGTACTTC. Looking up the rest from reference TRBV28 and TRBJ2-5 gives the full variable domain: DVKVTQSSRYLVKRTGEKVFLECVQDMDHENMFWYRQDPGLGLRLIYFSYDVKMKEKGDIPEGYSVSREKKERFSLILESASTNQTSMYLCASSSSAVHQETQYFGPGTRLLVL.

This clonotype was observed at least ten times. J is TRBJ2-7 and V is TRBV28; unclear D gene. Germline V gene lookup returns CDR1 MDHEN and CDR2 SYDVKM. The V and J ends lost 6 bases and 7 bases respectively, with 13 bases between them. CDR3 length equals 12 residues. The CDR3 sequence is CASRPPSREQYF. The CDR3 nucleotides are TGTGCCAGCAGACCCCCGTCGAGGGAGCAGTACTTC.

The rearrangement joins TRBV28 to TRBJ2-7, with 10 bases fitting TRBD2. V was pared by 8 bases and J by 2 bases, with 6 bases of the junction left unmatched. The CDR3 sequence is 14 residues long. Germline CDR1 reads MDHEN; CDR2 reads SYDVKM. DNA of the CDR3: TGTGCCAGCTTAACTAGCGGGGTCACCTACGAGCAGTACTTC. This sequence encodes CASLTSGVTYEQYF.

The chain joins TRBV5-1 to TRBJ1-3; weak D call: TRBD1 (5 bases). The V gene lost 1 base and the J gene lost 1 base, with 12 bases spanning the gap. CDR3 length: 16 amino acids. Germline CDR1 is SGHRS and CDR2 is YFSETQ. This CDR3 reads CASSLIGEMSGNTIYF. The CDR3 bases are TGCGCCAGCAGCTTGATAGGGGAAATGTCTGGAAACACCATATATTTT.

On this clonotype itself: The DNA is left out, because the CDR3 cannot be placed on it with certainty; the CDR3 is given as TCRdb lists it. CDR3 amino acids: CASSLFGGGNTGELFF. The chain carries TRBV5-1 and TRBJ2-2; TRBD2 reflects the table's D call only, with no check against the DNA. The CDR3 length equals 16 residues, ends included. Germline V gives CDR1 SGHRS, CDR2 YFSETQ.

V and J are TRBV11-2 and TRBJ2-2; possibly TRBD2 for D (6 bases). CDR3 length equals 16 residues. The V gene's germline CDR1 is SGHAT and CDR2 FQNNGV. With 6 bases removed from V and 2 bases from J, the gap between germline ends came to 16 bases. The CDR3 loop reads CASRPPGLGNTGELFF. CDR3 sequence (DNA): TGTGCCAGCAGACCACCGGGACTGGGAAACACCGGGGAGCTGTTTTTT.

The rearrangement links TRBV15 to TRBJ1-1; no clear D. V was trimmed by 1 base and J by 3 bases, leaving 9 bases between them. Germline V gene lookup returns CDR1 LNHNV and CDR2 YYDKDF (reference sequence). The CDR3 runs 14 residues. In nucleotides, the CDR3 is TGTGCCACCAGCAGAGGGGGAGTCTACACTGAAGCTTTCTTT. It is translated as CATSRGGVYTEAFF. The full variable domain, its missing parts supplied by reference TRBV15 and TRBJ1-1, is DAMVIQNPRYQVTQFGKPVTLSCSQTLNHNVMYWYQQKSSQAPKLLFHYYDKDFNNEADTPDNFQSRRPNTSFCFLDIRSPGLGDTAMYLCATSRGGVYTEAFFGQGTRLTVV.

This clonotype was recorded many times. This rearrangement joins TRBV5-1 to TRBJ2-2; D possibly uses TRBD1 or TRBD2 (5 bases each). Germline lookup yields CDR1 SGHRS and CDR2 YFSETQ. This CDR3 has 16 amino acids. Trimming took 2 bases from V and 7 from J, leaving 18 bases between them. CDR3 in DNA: TGCGCCAGCAGCTTTGGGACCACCCCCAAAGACGGGGAGCTGTTTTTT. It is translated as CASSFGTTPKDGELFF. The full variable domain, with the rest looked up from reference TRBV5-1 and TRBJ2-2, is KAGVTQTPRYLIKTRGQQVTLSCSPISGHRSVSWYQQTPGQGLQFLFEYFSETQRNKGNFPGRFSGRQFSNSRSEMNVSTLELGDSALYLCASSFGTTPKDGELFFGEGSRLTVL.

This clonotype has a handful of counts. The CDR3 nucleotides read TGCAGTGCTAACCCTAGCGGGACCACCTACGAGCAGTACTTC. Its protein product is CSANPSGTTYEQYF. The chain carries TRBV20-1 and TRBJ2-7, with TRBD2 identical over 9 bases. The CDR3 consists of 14 residues. Germline loops: CDR1 DFQATT, CDR2 SNEGSKA (reference sequence). V shed 4 bases and J 2 bases; nucleotides not matched to a gene: 6.

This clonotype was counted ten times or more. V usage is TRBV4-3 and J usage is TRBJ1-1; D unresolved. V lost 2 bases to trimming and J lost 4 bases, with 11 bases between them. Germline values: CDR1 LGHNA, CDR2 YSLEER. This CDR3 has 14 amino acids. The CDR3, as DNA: TGCGCCAGCAGCCAAATTCTACGGAGCACTGAAGCTTTCTTT. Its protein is CASSQILRSTEAFF.

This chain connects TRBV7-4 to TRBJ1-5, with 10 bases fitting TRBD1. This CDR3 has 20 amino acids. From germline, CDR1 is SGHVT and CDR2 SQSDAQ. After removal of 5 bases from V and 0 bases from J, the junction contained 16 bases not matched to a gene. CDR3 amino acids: CASSPRRDRGRGYSNQPQHF. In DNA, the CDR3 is TGTGCCAGCAGCCCCCGGAGGGACAGGGGAAGGGGATATAGCAATCAGCCCCAGCATTTT.

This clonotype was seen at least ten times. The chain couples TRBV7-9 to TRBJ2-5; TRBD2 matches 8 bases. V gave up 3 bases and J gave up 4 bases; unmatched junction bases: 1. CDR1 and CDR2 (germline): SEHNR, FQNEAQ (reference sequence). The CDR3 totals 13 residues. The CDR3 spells CASSLLAGETQYF. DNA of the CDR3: TGTGCCAGCAGCTTGCTAGCGGGAGAGACCCAGTACTTC.

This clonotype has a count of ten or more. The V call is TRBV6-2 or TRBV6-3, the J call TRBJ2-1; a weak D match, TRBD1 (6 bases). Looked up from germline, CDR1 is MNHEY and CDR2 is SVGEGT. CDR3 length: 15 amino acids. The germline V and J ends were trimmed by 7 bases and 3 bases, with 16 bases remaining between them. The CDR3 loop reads CASTNPWDNYNEQFF. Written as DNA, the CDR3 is TGTGCCAGCACCAACCCTTGGGACAACTACAATGAGCAGTTCTTC.

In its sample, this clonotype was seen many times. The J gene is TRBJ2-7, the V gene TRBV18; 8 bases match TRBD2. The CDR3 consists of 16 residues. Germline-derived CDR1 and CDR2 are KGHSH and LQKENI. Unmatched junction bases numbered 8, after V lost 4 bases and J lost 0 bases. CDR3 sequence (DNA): TGTGCCAGCTCACTAACTAGCGGCCCGAGCTCCTACGAGCAGTACTTC. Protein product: CASSLTSGPSSYEQYF.

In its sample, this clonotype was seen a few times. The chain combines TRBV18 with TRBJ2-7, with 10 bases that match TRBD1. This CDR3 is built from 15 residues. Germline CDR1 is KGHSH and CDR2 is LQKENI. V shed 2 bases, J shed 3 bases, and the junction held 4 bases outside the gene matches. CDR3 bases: TGTGCCAGCTCACCAAAGGGACAGGGGTTCTACGAGCAGTACTTC. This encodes CASSPKGQGFYEQYF.